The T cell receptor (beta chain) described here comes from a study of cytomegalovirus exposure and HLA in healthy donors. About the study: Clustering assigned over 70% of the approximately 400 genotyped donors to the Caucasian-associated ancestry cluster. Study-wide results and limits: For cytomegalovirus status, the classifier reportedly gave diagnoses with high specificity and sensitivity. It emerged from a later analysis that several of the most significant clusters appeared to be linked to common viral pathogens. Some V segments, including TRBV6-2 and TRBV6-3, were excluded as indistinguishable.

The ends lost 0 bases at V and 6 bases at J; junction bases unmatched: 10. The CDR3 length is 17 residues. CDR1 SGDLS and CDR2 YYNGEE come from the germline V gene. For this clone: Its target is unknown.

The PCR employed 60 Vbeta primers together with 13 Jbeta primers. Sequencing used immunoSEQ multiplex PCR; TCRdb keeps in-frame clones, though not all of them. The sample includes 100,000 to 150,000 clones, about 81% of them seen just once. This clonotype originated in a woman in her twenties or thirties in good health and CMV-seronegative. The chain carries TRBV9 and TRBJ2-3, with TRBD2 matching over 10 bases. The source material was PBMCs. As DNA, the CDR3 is TGTGCCAGCAGCGTAGGTCCTCGCGCTAGCGGGAGTGATACGCAGTATTTT. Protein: CASSVGPRASGSDTQYF.